Below, 24 T cell receptor beta chains from the same sample are listed, as sequenced in a study of PD-1 blockade in mismatch repair-deficient tumors. Sequenced by immunoSEQ multiplex PCR; TCRdb stores in-frame clones only, minus some. The data contain about 49,000 clones, 77% of them singletons. The material was PBMCs, obtained before pembrolizumab treatment. Source of these receptors: an adult with mismatch repair-deficient cancer.

The genes are TRBV4-1 and TRBJ2-3; 9 positions agree with TRBD2. In germline, CDR1 is MGHRA, CDR2 YSYEKL. The length of the CDR3 is 18 residues. Trimming cost V 3 bases and J 1 base; bases outside gene matches: 11. CDR3 nucleotide sequence: TGCGCCAGCAGCCACGTGATTAGGGCGGGAGGGGGCACAGATACGCAGTATTTT. Amino acid sequence: CASSHVIRAGGGTDTQYF.

The chain has TRBV6-7 and TRBJ2-7; 12 bases align to TRBD2. TRBV6-7 is given ORF status, its function remaining uncertain. V gave up 4 bases and J gave up 3 bases; unmatched junction bases: 10. CDR3 size: 17 residues. CDR3 loop: CASSSPPLAGGYYEQYF. For the CDR3, the DNA is TGTGCCAGCAGTTCTCCCCCGCTAGCGGGAGGGTACTACGAGCAGTACTTC.

J is TRBJ2-5 and V is TRBV5-6, with 14 positions matching TRBD2. Trimming cost V 6 bases and J 3 bases; bases outside gene matches: 7. The CDR3 runs to 16 residues. Per germline, CDR1 SGHDT and CDR2 YYEEEE. The DNA for the CDR3 is TGTGCCAGCATCCCTTTGACTAGCGGGAGGGAAGAGACCCAGTACTTC. Protein product: CASIPLTSGREETQYF. Based on the CDR3 plus reference TRBV5-6 and TRBJ2-5, the full variable domain is DAGVTQSPTHLIKTRGQQVTLRCSPKSGHDTVSWYQQALGQGPQFIFQYYEEEERQRGNFPDRFSGHQFPNYSSELNVNALLLGDSALYLCASIPLTSGREETQYFGPGTRLLVL.

The chain uses TRBV10-3 and TRBJ1-1; D not resolved. With 4 bases removed from V and 0 bases from J, the gap between germline ends came to 15 bases. Germline assignment: CDR1 ENHRY and CDR2 SYGVKD. The CDR3 has 16 residues. The CDR3 DNA follows: TGTGCCATCAGTGGACAAGTAGGGCACCTGAACACTGAAGCTTTCTTT. Protein sequence: CAISGQVGHLNTEAFF.

The chain recombines TRBV19 with TRBJ2-1, with a possible D match to TRBD2 (5 bases). This CDR3 is built from 15 residues. Germline V gene lookup returns CDR1 LNHDA and CDR2 SQIVND (reference sequence). V gave up 4 bases and J gave up 1 base, with 11 bases separating them. CDR3 coding DNA: TGTGCCAGTAGTACCTCACTAGGATCCTACAATGAGCAGTTCTTC. Its translation is CASSTSLGSYNEQFF.

This rearrangement joins TRBV30 to TRBJ2-1; D possibly uses TRBD1 or TRBD2 (5 bases each). Germline V gene sequence: CDR1 GTSNPN, CDR2 SVGIG (reference sequence). This CDR3 has 14 amino acids. The V gene lost 2 bases and the J gene lost 6 bases, with 14 bases spanning the gap. CDR3 sequence reads: CAWSRRDASNEQFF. The CDR3 nucleotides are TGTGCCTGGAGTCGACGGGACGCCTCCAATGAGCAGTTCTTC. The full variable domain, in which reference TRBV30 and TRBJ2-1 provide the parts outside the CDR3, is SQTIHQWPATLVQPVGSPLSLECTVEGTSNPNLYWYRQAAGRGLQLLFYSVGIGQISSEVPQNLSASRPQDRQFILSSKKLLLSDSGFYLCAWSRRDASNEQFFGPGTRLTVL.

The rearrangement links TRBV19 to TRBJ1-3; TRBD1 might be the D (5 bases). The CDR3 runs to 15 residues. Trimming removed 3 bases from V and 0 bases from J, with 9 bases in between. Germline V gene data show CDR1 as LNHDA and CDR2 as SQIVND (reference sequence). The CDR3, as DNA: TGTGCCAGTAGTATCGACAGCCCCTCTGGAAACACCATATATTTT. Its protein is CASSIDSPSGNTIYF.

The rearrangement uses TRBV27 and TRBJ1-2; TRBD1 agrees at 8 bases. This CDR3 region has 14 residues. Trimming at V came to 5 bases and at J to 1 base, leaving 3 bases not matched to a gene. The germline gives CDR1 MNHEY, CDR2 SMNVEV (reference sequence). The CDR3 spells CASSHDRGNYGYTF. CDR3 sequence (DNA): TGTGCCAGCAGTCACGACAGGGGTAACTATGGCTACACCTTC.

For the CDR3, the DNA is TGCGCCAGCAGCCCGACTAGCGGGAGAATCGGGGAGCTGTTTTTT. Its protein is CASSPTSGRIGELFF. V is TRBV5-1 and J is TRBJ2-2; 12 positions match TRBD2. CDR1 and CDR2 from the germline V gene are SGHRS and YFSETQ. This CDR3 has 15 amino acids. J was trimmed by 7 bases and V by 4 bases; bases with no gene match: 5. The entire variable domain, with the rest obtained from reference TRBV5-1 and TRBJ2-2, is as follows: KAGVTQTPRYLIKTRGQQVTLSCSPISGHRSVSWYQQTPGQGLQFLFEYFSETQRNKGNFPGRFSGRQFSNSRSEMNVSTLELGDSALYLCASSPTSGRIGELFFGEGSRLTVL.

This chain connects TRBV5-1 to TRBJ2-1; TRBD1 is a possible D gene (5 bases). V lost 1 base and J 7 bases, leaving 15 bases between the germline ends. CDR3 length: 15 residues. CDR1 and CDR2 (germline): SGHRS, YFSETQ. The CDR3 nucleotides read TGCGCCAGCAGCTTGCAGGGCCCGGATCTGAATGAGCAGTTCTTC. Protein: CASSLQGPDLNEQFF.

The V call is TRBV4-2, the J call TRBJ1-1; D not certain. Germline V gene lookup returns CDR1 LGHNA and CDR2 YNFKEQ. This CDR3 has 13 amino acids. V lost 5 bases, J lost 5 bases, and 12 bases lay in between. The CDR3 sequence is CASSFEGWTEAFF. CDR3 sequence (DNA): TGTGCCAGCAGCTTCGAGGGATGGACTGAAGCTTTCTTT.

In its sample, this clone is medium-sized (0.01 to 0.1%). The chain employs TRBV27 and TRBJ1-1, with D unclear. The V gene's germline CDR1 is MNHEY and CDR2 SMNVEV (reference sequence). Between the trimmed V and J ends, which lost 0 bases and 0 bases, there was a span of 2 bases. The CDR3 consists of 13 residues. The CDR3 spells CASSLSLNTEAFF. Written as DNA, the CDR3 is TGTGCCAGCAGTTTATCCCTGAACACTGAAGCTTTCTTT.

The chain uses TRBV25-1 and TRBJ2-7; D unresolved. V was clipped by 1 base and J by 0 bases, with 7 bases between them. Germline CDR1 and CDR2: MGHDK and SYGVNS. This CDR3 spans 14 amino acids. The CDR3 DNA reads TGTGCCAGCAGTGAATCACACACCTCCTACGAGCAGTACTTC. This sequence encodes CASSESHTSYEQYF.

The chain is built from TRBV27 and TRBJ1-2, with D possibly TRBD1 on 6 matching bases. Trimming cost V 6 bases and J 11 bases, with 22 bases left between them. Germline V CDR1 and CDR2: MNHEY, SMNVEV (reference sequence). The CDR3 covers 14 residues. The CDR3 sequence is CASRPRATGGEYTF. CDR3 coding DNA: TGTGCCAGCAGGCCTAGGGCGACAGGTGGGGAGTACACCTTC.

This clone was detected only once. The chain is built from TRBV19 and TRBJ2-2; no clear D gene. The CDR3 runs to 11 residues. Germline V gene data show CDR1 as LNHDA and CDR2 as SQIVND (reference sequence). Trimming stripped 7 bases from V and 5 bases from J, with 5 bases between. CDR3 nucleotides: TGTGCCAGTACCTTAACCGGGGAGCTGTTTTTT. Encoded protein: CASTLTGELFF.

The chain joins TRBV6-5 to TRBJ1-4, with D perhaps matching TRBD1 (5 bases). V was shortened by 4 bases and J by 5 bases, with 14 bases between the two germline ends. From germline, CDR1 is MNHEY and CDR2 SVGAGI. This CDR3 comprises 15 residues. The CDR3 loop reads CASSSAGTANEKLFF. The CDR3 nucleotides read TGTGCCAGCAGTTCTGCCGGGACGGCGAATGAAAAACTGTTTTTT.

This sequence joins TRBV25-1 and TRBJ2-1; 11 bases are shared with TRBD1. The CDR3 loop spans 17 amino acids. J gave up 10 bases and V 10 bases, and 21 bases lay outside the gene matches. The germline V gene has CDR1 MGHDK and CDR2 SYGVNS. CDR3 loop: CATSRDRGNLGGVEQFF. In nucleotides, the CDR3 is TGTGCCACCTCTCGGGACAGGGGGAACTTGGGCGGGGTGGAGCAGTTCTTC.

DNA of the CDR3: TGTGCCAGCAGCTTGGCCAGGGCCCCCTACGAGCAGTACTTC. Translated, it gives CASSLARAPYEQYF. The chain carries TRBV5-4 and TRBJ2-7, with D possibly TRBD1 on 5 matching bases. CDR1 SGHNT and CDR2 YYREEE come from the germline V gene (reference sequence). This CDR3 spans 14 amino acids. V was shortened by 0 bases and J by 2 bases, with 9 bases between the two germline ends.

The chain carries TRBV27 and TRBJ2-7; D unclear. This CDR3 has 13 amino acids. V was cut by 2 bases and J by 4 bases, with 9 bases left in between. Looked up from germline, CDR1 is MNHEY and CDR2 is SMNVEV (reference sequence). DNA of the CDR3: TGTGCCAGCAGTTTAGGTCCAGAGTACGAGCAGTACTTC. Residues: CASSLGPEYEQYF.

The chain couples TRBV4-1 to TRBJ1-2; D remains ambiguous. The CDR3 has 14 residues. Trimming cost V 1 base and J 4 bases, with 10 bases left between them. The germline V gene has CDR1 MGHRA and CDR2 YSYEKL. The CDR3, as DNA: TGCGCCAGCAGCCAAGCCTTAGGAGGCTATGGCTACACCTTC. Its protein product is CASSQALGGYGYTF.

The chain carries TRBV7-3 and TRBJ2-7, with 7 bases matching TRBD1. The V and J ends lost 5 bases and 7 bases, in that order; junction bases with no gene match: 8. The germline V gene encodes CDR1 SGHTA and CDR2 FQGTGA. The CDR3 has 13 residues. CDR3: CASSQDRWEEQYF. The CDR3 DNA reads TGTGCCAGCAGCCAGGACAGGTGGGAAGAGCAGTACTTC.

CDR3 sequence reads: CASSLGTRAEAFF. Here the CDR3 DNA reads TGTGCCAGCAGCCTCGGGACAAGAGCTGAAGCTTTCTTT. This rearrangement joins TRBV7-9 to TRBJ1-1, with a weak D call TRBD1 (6 bases). The V gene lost 5 bases and the J gene lost 6 bases, with 13 bases spanning the gap. The CDR3 runs 13 residues. Germline loops: CDR1 SEHNR, CDR2 FQNEAQ (reference sequence).

The rearrangement links TRBV30 to TRBJ2-5; D might be TRBD2 (5 bases). Trimming pared 4 bases from V and 4 bases from J, leaving 13 bases between. The CDR3 is made up of 13 amino acids. CDR1 GTSNPN and CDR2 SVGIG come from the germline V gene (reference sequence). The CDR3 nucleotides are TGTGCCTGGAACCACGCGGGTGGAGAGACCCAGTACTTC. Protein product: CAWNHAGGETQYF.

The chain couples TRBV18 to TRBJ1-1, with 7 bases aligning to TRBD1. The CDR3 sequence is 15 residues long. The junction had 2 bases not matched to a gene; V was cut back by 1 base and J by 0 bases. Germline V gene sequence: CDR1 KGHSH, CDR2 LQKENI. The CDR3, as DNA: TGTGCCAGCTCACCACAGACAGGGATGAACACTGAAGCTTTCTTT. It codes for CASSPQTGMNTEAFF.